This T cell receptor (beta chain) was sequenced during a study of T cell repertoires in cytomegalovirus infection. Study outcomes and limitations: In two of eight donors, the top clonotype was HLA-C-restricted CMV-specific.

Regarding this clonotype: Its antigen is currently unknown.

V lost 2 bases, J lost 1 base, and 17 bases lay in between. Germline assignment: CDR1 LGHDT and CDR2 YNNKEL (reference sequence). The CDR3 is 18 residues long. MiXCR, applied by TCRdb to the reads, yields one record per CDR3 protein. In the table there are 500,000 or so distinct CDR3 sequences, about 17% of which are singletons. The receptor was derived from a human donor in good health (CMV status not recorded). Some clones in this sample may be carry-over from other donors' samples. Sequencing used CD8+ T cells from PBMCs. The gene calls are TRBV3-1 and TRBJ1-4, with D perhaps matching TRBD1 (6 bases). The CDR3 bases are TGTGCCAGCAGCCAAAACCAACAGGGTGTCGGAACTAATGAAAAACTGTTTTTT. Encoded protein: CASSQNQQGVGTNEKLFF.